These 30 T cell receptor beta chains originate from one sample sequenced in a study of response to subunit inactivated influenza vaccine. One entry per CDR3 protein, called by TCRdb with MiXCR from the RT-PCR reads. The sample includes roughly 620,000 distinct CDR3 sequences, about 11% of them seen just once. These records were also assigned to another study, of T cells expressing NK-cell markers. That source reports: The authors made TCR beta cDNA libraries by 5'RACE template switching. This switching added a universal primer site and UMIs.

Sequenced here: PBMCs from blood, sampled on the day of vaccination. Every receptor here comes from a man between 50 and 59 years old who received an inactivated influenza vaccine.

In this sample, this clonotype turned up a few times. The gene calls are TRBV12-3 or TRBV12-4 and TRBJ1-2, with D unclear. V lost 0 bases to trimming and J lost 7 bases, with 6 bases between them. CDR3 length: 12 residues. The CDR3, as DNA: TGTGCCAGCAGTTTAGCGCTATCTGGCTACACCTTC. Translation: CASSLALSGYTF.

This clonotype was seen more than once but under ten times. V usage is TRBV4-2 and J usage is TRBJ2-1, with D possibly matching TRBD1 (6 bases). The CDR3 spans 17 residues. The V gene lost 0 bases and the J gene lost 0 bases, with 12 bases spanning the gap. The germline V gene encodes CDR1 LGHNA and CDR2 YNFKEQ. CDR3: CASSQDRQGLSYNEQFF. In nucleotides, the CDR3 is TGTGCCAGCAGCCAAGATCGGCAGGGGCTCTCCTACAATGAGCAGTTCTTC.

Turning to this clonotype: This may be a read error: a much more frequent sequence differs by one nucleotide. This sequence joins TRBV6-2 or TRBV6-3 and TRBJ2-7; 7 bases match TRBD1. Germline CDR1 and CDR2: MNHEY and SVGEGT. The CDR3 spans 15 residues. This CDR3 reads CASSYGPGGSYKQYF. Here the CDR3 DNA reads TGTGCCAGCAGTTACGGGCCAGGGGGTTCCTACAAGCAGTACTTC.

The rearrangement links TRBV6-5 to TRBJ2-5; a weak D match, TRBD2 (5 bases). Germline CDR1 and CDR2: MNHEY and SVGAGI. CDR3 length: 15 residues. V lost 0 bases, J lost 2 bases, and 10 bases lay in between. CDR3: CASSYSAEDQETQYF. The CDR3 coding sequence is TGTGCCAGCAGTTACTCAGCGGAAGATCAAGAGACCCAGTACTTC.

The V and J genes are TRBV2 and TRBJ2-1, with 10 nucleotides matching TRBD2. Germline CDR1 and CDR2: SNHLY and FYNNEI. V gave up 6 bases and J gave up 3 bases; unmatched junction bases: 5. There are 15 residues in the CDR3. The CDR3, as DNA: TGTGCCAGCAGCATGAGCGGGGGGGGCTACAATGAGCAGTTCTTC. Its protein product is CASSMSGGGYNEQFF.

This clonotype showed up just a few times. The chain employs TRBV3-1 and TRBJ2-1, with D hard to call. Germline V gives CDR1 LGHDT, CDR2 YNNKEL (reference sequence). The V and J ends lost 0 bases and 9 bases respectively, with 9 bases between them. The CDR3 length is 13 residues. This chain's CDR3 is CASSQDLDGEQFF. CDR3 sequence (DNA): TGTGCCAGCAGCCAAGATCTCGATGGTGAGCAGTTCTTC.

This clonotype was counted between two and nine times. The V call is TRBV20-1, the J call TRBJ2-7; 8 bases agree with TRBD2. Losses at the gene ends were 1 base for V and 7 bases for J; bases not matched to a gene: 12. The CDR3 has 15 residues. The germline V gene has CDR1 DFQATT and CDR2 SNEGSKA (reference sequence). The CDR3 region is CSARVGAGGVREQYF. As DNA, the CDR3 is TGCAGTGCTAGAGTCGGGGCGGGAGGTGTGCGTGAGCAGTACTTC.

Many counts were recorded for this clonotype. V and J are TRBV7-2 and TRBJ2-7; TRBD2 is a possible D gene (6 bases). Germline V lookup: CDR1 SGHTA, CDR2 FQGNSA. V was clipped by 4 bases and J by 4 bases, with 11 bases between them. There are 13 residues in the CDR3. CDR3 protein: CASSYRERYEQYF. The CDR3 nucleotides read TGTGCCAGCAGCTACCGGGAGAGGTACGAGCAGTACTTC.

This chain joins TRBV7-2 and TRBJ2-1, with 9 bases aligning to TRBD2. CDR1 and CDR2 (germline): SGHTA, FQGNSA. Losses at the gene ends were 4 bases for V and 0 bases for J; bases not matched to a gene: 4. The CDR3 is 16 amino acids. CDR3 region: CASSSGLARSYNEQFF. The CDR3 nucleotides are TGTGCCAGCAGCTCCGGACTAGCGCGCTCCTACAATGAGCAGTTCTTC.

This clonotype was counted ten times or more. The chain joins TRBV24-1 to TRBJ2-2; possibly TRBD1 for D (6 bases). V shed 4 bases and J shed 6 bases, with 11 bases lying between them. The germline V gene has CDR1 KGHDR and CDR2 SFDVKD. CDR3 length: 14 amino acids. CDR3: CATSENRVPGELFF. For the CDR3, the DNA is TGTGCCACCAGTGAGAACAGGGTCCCCGGGGAGCTGTTTTTT.

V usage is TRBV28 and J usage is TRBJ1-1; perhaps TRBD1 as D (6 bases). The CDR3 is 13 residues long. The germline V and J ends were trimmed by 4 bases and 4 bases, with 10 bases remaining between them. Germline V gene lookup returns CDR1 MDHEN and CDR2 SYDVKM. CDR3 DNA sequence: TGTGCCAGCAGTTCCGACAGGTCCACTGAAGCTTTCTTT. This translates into CASSSDRSTEAFF.

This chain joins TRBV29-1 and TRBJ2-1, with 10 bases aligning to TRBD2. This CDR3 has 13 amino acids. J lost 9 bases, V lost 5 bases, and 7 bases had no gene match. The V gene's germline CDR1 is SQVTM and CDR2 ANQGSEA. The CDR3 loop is CSVPSGSSGEQFF. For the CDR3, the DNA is TGCAGCGTTCCTAGCGGGAGCAGTGGTGAGCAGTTCTTC.

CDR3 amino acids: CASSQGGTDYNEQFF. The CDR3, as DNA: TGTGCCAGCAGCCAGGGGGGGACAGACTACAATGAGCAGTTCTTC. The rearrangement uses TRBV28 and TRBJ2-1; D may match TRBD1 or TRBD2 (7 bases each). Germline V lookup: CDR1 MDHEN, CDR2 SYDVKM. CDR3 length: 15 amino acids. V was clipped by 6 bases and J by 3 bases, with 15 bases between them.

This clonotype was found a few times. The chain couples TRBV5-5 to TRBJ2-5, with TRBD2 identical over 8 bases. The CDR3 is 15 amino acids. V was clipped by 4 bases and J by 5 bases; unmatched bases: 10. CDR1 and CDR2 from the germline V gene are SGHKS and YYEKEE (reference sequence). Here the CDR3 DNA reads TGTGCCAGCAGCCCCTCTAGCGGGTGGTCGGAGACCCAGTACTTC. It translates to CASSPSSGWSETQYF.

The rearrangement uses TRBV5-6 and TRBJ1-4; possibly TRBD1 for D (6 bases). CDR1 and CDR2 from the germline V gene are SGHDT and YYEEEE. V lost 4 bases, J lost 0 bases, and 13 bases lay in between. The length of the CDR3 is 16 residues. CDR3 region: CASSRQELTTNEKLFF. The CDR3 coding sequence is TGTGCCAGCAGCAGACAGGAACTAACAACTAATGAAAAACTGTTTTTT.

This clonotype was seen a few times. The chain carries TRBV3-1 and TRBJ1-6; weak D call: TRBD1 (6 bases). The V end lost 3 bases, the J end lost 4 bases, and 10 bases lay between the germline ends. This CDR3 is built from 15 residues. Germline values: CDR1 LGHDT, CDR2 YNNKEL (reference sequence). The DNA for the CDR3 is TGTGCCAGCAGCCACGGGAGGGGGTATAATTCACCCCTCCACTTT. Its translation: CASSHGRGYNSPLHF.

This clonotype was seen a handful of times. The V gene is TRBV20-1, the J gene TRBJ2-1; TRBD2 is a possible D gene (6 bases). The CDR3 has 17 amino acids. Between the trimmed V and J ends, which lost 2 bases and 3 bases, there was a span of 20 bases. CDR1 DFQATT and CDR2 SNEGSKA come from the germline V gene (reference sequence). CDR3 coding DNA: TGCAGTGCTAGACGGGAGACGGGAGTTAGTTTCTACAATGAGCAGTTCTTC. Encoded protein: CSARRETGVSFYNEQFF.

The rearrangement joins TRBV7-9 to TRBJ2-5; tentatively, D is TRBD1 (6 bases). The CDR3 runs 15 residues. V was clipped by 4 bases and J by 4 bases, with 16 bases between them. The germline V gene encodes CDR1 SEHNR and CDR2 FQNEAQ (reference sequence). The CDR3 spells CASSSTGLQGETQYF. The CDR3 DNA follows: TGTGCCAGCAGCTCGACAGGCCTGCAGGGAGAGACCCAGTACTTC.

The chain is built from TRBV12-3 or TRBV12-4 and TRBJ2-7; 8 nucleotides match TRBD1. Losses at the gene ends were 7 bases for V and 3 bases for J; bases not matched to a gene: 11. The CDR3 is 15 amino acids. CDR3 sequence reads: CASISSGTGFYEQYF. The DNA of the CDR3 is TGTGCCAGCATTTCATCCGGGACAGGATTCTACGAGCAGTACTTC.

The DNA for the CDR3 is TGTGCCATCAGTGAGTCAGGGAGGTCTGGGGCCAACGTCCTGACTTTC. It yields the protein CAISESGRSGANVLTF. V is TRBV10-3 and J is TRBJ2-6; a weak D match, TRBD2 (6 bases). The CDR3 runs 16 residues. CDR1 ENHRY and CDR2 SYGVKD come from the germline V gene. Trimming took 0 bases from V and 1 from J, leaving 7 bases between them.

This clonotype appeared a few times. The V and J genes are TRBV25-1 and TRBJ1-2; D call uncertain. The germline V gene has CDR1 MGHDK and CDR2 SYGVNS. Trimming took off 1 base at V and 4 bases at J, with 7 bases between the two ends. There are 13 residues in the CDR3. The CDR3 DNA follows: TGTGCCAGCAGTGAATTCTCCGGCTATGGCTACACCTTC. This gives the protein CASSEFSGYGYTF.

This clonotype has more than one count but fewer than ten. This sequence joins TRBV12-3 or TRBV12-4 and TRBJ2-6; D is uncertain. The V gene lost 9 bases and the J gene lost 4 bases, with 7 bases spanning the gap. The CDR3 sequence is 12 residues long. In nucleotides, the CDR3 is TGTGCCAGTCGGCTGGGGGCCAACGTCCTGACTTTC. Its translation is CASRLGANVLTF.

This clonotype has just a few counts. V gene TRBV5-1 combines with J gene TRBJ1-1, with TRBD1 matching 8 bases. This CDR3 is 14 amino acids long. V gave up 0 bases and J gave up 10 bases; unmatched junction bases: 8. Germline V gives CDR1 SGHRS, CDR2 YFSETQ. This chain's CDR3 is CASSLEGQGAGAFF. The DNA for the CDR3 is TGCGCCAGCAGCTTGGAGGGGCAGGGGGCTGGAGCTTTCTTT.

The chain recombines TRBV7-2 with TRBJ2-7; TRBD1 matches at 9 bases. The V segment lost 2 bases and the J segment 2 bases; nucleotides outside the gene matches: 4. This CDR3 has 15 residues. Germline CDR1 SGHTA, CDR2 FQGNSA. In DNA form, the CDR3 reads TGTGCCAGCAGCTTACAAGGGGACAGGGCCTACGAGCAGTACTTC. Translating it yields CASSLQGDRAYEQYF.

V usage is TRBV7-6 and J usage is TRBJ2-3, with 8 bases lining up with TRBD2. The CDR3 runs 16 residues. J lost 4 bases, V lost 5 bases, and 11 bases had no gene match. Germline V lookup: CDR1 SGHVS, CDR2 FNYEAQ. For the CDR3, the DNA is TGTGCCAGCAGCCGTGGTACAGCGGGAGTCGCAGATACGCAGTATTTT. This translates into CASSRGTAGVADTQYF.

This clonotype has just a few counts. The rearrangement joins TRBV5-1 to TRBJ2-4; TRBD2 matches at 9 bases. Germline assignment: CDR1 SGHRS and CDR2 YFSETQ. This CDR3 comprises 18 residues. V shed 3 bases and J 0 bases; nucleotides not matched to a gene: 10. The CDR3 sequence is CASSYHDSGGLAKNIQYF. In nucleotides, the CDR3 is TGCGCCAGCAGCTATCACGACAGCGGGGGGCTAGCCAAAAACATTCAGTACTTC.

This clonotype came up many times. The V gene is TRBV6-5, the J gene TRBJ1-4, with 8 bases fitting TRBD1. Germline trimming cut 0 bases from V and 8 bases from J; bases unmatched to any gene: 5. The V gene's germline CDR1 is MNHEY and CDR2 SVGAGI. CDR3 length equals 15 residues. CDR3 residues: CASSYSGQVLEKLFF. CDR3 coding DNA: TGTGCCAGCAGTTACTCGGGACAGGTCTTAGAAAAACTGTTTTTT.

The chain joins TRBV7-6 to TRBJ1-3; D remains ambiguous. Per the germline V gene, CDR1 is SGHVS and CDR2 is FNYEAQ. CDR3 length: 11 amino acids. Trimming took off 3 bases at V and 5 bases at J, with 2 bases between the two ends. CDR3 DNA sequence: TGTGCCAGCAGCTTTCGAAACACCATATATTTT. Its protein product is CASSFRNTIYF.

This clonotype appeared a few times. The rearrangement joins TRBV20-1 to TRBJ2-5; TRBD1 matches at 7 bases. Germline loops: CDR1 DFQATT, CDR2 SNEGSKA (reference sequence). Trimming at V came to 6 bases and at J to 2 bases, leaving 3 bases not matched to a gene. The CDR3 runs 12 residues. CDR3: CSARDRQETQYF. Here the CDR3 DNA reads TGCAGTGCCCGGGACAGACAAGAGACCCAGTACTTC.

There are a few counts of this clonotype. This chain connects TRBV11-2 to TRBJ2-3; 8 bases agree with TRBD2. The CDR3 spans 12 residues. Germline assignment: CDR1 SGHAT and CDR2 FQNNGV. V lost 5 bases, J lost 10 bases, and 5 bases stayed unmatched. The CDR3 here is CASSPSGRAQYF. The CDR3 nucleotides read TGTGCCAGCAGCCCGAGCGGGAGAGCGCAGTATTTT. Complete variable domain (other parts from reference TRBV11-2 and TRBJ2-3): EAGVAQSPRYKIIEKRQSVAFWCNPISGHATLYWYQQILGQGPKLLIQFQNNGVVDDSQLPKDRFSAERLKGVDSTLKIQPAKLEDSAVYLCASSPSGRAQYFGPGTRLTVL.